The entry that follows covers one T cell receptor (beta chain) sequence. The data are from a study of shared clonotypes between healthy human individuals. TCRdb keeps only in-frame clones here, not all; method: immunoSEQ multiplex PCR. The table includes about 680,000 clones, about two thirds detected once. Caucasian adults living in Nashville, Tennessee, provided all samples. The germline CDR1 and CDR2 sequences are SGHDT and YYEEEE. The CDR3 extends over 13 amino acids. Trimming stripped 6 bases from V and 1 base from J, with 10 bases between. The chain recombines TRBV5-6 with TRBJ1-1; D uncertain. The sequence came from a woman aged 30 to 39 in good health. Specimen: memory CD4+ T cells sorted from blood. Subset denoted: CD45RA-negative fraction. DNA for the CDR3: TGTGCCAGCAACCCGTGGGGGAACACTGAAGCTTTCTTT. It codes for CASNPWGNTEAFF.